This T cell receptor beta chain was profiled in a study of shared clonotypes between healthy human individuals. For each subset, genomic DNA was distributed in equal portions over several immunoSEQ plates. The table came from immunoSEQ multiplex PCR; TCRdb's copy has only in-frame clones and leaves some out. The sample has some 96,000 clones; more than 45% are singletons. CDR3 size: 15 residues. The V gene lost 5 bases and the J gene lost 3 bases, with 18 bases spanning the gap. Germline CDR1 and CDR2: SQVTM and ANQGSEA. This TCR was recovered from a woman aged 40 to 49 in good health. Some clones in this sample may be carry-over from other donors' samples. The chain uses TRBV29-1 and TRBJ2-3, with D possibly being TRBD2 (7 bases). Sequencing was carried out using PBMCs. DNA of the CDR3: TGCAGCGTTCTCTCGGGGCGGGGGCCAACAGATACGCAGTATTTT. Protein sequence: CSVLSGRGPTDTQYF.